This T cell receptor (beta chain) was captured in a study of Tregs in tolerant kidney transplant recipients. The germline gives CDR1 SGDLS, CDR2 YYNGEE. The CDR3 is made up of 15 amino acids. With 6 bases removed from V and 2 bases from J, the gap between germline ends came to 15 bases. This clone appeared once. Assay used: immunoSEQ multiplex PCR; TCRdb lists only in-frame clones, some missing. The sample holds 60,000 to 70,000 clones; about nine tenths are singletons and the top ten take approximately 11%. The TCR comes from a human donor who received a combined kidney and bone marrow transplant. This chain connects TRBV9 to TRBJ2-1; tentative D call: TRBD2 (5 bases). The specimen comprised CD8+ T cells from blood, sampled before the transplant. The CDR3 is CASNPTGYAYNEQFF. The CDR3 coding sequence is TGTGCCAGCAACCCCACGGGGTACGCCTACAATGAGCAGTTCTTC.